The 21 T cell receptor beta chains presented below share a single source sample, sequenced in a study of T cell responses to AZD1222 COVID-19 vaccine. Profiled with immunoSEQ multiplex PCR; TCRdb holds only in-frame clones, not every one. This repertoire shows about 92,000 clones, 90% found once; its top ten account for roughly 24%. Here the sequenced sample was peripheral blood, taken on day 0 of AZD1222 vaccination. Every receptor here comes from an adult in good health.

The gene calls are TRBV19 and TRBJ2-1, with D perhaps TRBD2 (5 bases). This CDR3 is 14 amino acids long. Trimming left V 2 bases short and J 8 bases short, with 13 bases between. Germline V gene sequence: CDR1 LNHDA, CDR2 SQIVND (reference sequence). The CDR3 DNA reads TGTGCCAGTAGTATATACCCTAGCTTTGATGAGCAGTTCTTC. Translation: CASSIYPSFDEQFF.

The chain has TRBV28 and TRBJ2-7; TRBD1 might be the D (5 bases). V was clipped by 2 bases and J by 0 bases, with 11 bases between them. CDR3 length: 15 residues. Per the germline V gene, CDR1 is MDHEN and CDR2 is SYDVKM. CDR3 loop: CASSLVQVLSYEQYF. Written as DNA, the CDR3 is TGTGCCAGCAGTTTAGTACAGGTTCTCTCCTACGAGCAGTACTTC.

This clone has a single count. V and J are TRBV25-1 and TRBJ2-5, with D unresolved. The V gene lost 3 bases and the J gene lost 2 bases, with 16 bases spanning the gap. Germline-derived CDR1 and CDR2 are MGHDK and SYGVNS. The CDR3 length is 16 residues. The CDR3 bases are TGTGCCAGCAGTGAGTCCCTCGGGTTGTGGCAAGAGACCCAGTACTTC. It is translated as CASSESLGLWQETQYF.

The chain employs TRBV5-4 and TRBJ2-7; TRBD2 agrees at 10 bases. The CDR3 has 16 amino acids. Germline trimming cut 2 bases from V and 4 bases from J; bases unmatched to any gene: 9. The germline CDR1 and CDR2 sequences are SGHNT and YYREEE (reference sequence). The CDR3 protein is CASSFDQGLAIYEQYF. In nucleotides, the CDR3 is TGTGCCAGCAGCTTTGACCAGGGACTAGCGATTTACGAGCAGTACTTC. Drawing the rest from reference TRBV5-4 and TRBJ2-7, the complete variable domain is ETGVTQSPTHLIKTRGQQVTLRCSSQSGHNTVSWYQQALGQGPQFIFQYYREEENGRGNFPPRFSGLQFPNYSSELNVNALELDDSALYLCASSFDQGLAIYEQYFGPGTRLTVT.

The chain has TRBV27 and TRBJ2-7, with a tentative D call TRBD2 (6 bases). Looked up from germline, CDR1 is MNHEY and CDR2 is SMNVEV (reference sequence). V shed 4 bases and J shed 4 bases, with 14 bases lying between them. The CDR3 covers 14 residues. The CDR3 sequence is CASSSGLQGYEQYF. CDR3 coding DNA: TGTGCCAGCAGTTCGGGACTCCAAGGGTACGAGCAGTACTTC.

The genes are TRBV6-5 and TRBJ2-7; either TRBD1 or TRBD2 may supply D (5 bases each). Germline CDR1 MNHEY, CDR2 SVGAGI. The V and J ends lost 0 bases and 0 bases respectively, with 12 bases between them. The CDR3 covers 16 residues. CDR3 protein: CASSYSGADPSYEQYF. The CDR3 DNA reads as TGTGCCAGCAGTTACTCCGGGGCAGACCCCTCCTACGAGCAGTACTTC.

The rearrangement joins TRBV11-2 to TRBJ1-2, with 8 bases identical to TRBD1. The V gene's germline CDR1 is SGHAT and CDR2 FQNNGV. Losses at the gene ends were 0 bases for V and 4 bases for J; bases not matched to a gene: 1. There are 14 residues in the CDR3. CDR3 DNA sequence: TGTGCCAGCAGCTTAGACAGGGGGCCCTATGGCTACACCTTC. It is translated as CASSLDRGPYGYTF.

The gene calls are TRBV10-3 and TRBJ2-1, with 10 positions matching TRBD2. Germline V CDR1 and CDR2: ENHRY, SYGVKD. The CDR3 runs to 17 residues. The junction had 9 bases not matched to a gene; V was cut back by 3 bases and J by 4 bases. The CDR3 DNA reads as TGTGCCATCAGTGACCCCCTGAAACTAGCGGGGTACAATGAGCAGTTCTTC. It encodes CAISDPLKLAGYNEQFF.

The chain has TRBV7-2 and TRBJ1-3, with a weak D call TRBD1 (6 bases). This CDR3 is 15 amino acids long. V lost 5 bases to trimming and J lost 0 bases, with 11 bases between them. Germline loops: CDR1 SGHTA, CDR2 FQGNSA. CDR3 sequence (DNA): TGTGCCAGCAGCCCCCAGGGGTACTCTGGAAACACCATATATTTT. Protein: CASSPQGYSGNTIYF.

The J gene is TRBJ1-2, the V gene TRBV28; TRBD1 aligns across 8 bases. Trimming cost V 0 bases and J 3 bases; bases outside gene matches: 9. Per the germline V gene, CDR1 is MDHEN and CDR2 is SYDVKM. CDR3 length: 17 residues. CDR3 sequence: CASSLWGPGQEYYGYTF. The CDR3 nucleotides are TGTGCCAGCAGTTTATGGGGACCGGGACAGGAATACTATGGCTACACCTTC.

This clone was seen a few times. The V gene is TRBV4-3, the J gene TRBJ2-7, with 7 bases fitting TRBD2. Germline V gene lookup returns CDR1 LGHNA and CDR2 YSLEER. The CDR3 is 15 amino acids. Trimming cost V 4 bases and J 2 bases; bases outside gene matches: 8. CDR3: CASSRGLGSPYEQYF. CDR3 DNA sequence: TGCGCCAGCAGCCGCGGACTAGGCTCGCCCTACGAGCAGTACTTC.

The chain joins TRBV3-1 (or the pseudogene TRBV3-2) to TRBJ1-5, with D maybe TRBD1 (6 bases). The CDR3 has 14 amino acids. Germline V gene sequence: CDR1 LGHDT, CDR2 YNNKEL (reference sequence). Trimming stripped 4 bases from V and 3 bases from J, with 10 bases between. The CDR3 coding sequence is TGTGCCAGCAGCCTACAGGGATTCAATCAGCCCCAGCATTTT. This translates into CASSLQGFNQPQHF.

The chain employs TRBV28 and TRBJ1-2; the D is unclear. Germline V gene data show CDR1 as MDHEN and CDR2 as SYDVKM. CDR3 size: 15 residues. V was shortened by 8 bases and J by 0 bases, with 16 bases between the two germline ends. In nucleotides, the CDR3 is TGTGCCAGCGGAACCGCGGGAGGGACTAACTATGGCTACACCTTC. Protein: CASGTAGGTNYGYTF.

V gene TRBV9 combines with J gene TRBJ2-7; 9 bases align to TRBD1. Unmatched junction bases numbered 2, after V lost 3 bases and J lost 1 base. Germline CDR1 SGDLS, CDR2 YYNGEE. This CDR3 spans 14 amino acids. DNA for the CDR3: TGTGCCAGCAGCGCGGACAGGGGTTCCTACGAGCAGTACTTC. Encoded protein: CASSADRGSYEQYF.

The chain combines TRBV6-2 or TRBV6-3 with TRBJ1-5; D is unresolved. V lost 0 bases and J 9 bases, leaving 12 bases between the germline ends. The CDR3 is 14 amino acids. Germline V gene lookup returns CDR1 MNHEY and CDR2 SVGEGT. CDR3 bases: TGTGCCAGCAGTTACTCGGCCGGCCTAGGGCCCCAGCATTTT. Translating gives CASSYSAGLGPQHF.

This chain uses TRBV7-2 with TRBJ2-7; 10 bases fit TRBD2. This CDR3 region has 14 residues. V was pared by 4 bases and J by 6 bases, with 6 bases of the junction left unmatched. Germline values: CDR1 SGHTA, CDR2 FQGNSA. The CDR3 DNA reads TGTGCCAGCAGCTGGCTAGCGGGAGAGAGCGAGCAGTACTTC. This encodes CASSWLAGESEQYF.

In its sample, this clone was seen once. The chain joins TRBV25-1 to TRBJ2-1; D uncertain. The V and J ends lost 4 bases and 6 bases respectively, with 4 bases between them. Looked up from germline, CDR1 is MGHDK and CDR2 is SYGVNS. The CDR3 sequence is 11 residues long. CDR3 residues: CASSVINEQFF. CDR3 DNA sequence: TGTGCCAGCAGTGTGATCAATGAGCAGTTCTTC. Using reference TRBV25-1 and TRBJ2-1 for the parts outside the CDR3, the full variable domain is EADIYQTPRYLVIGTGKKITLECSQTMGHDKMYWYQQDPGMELHLIHYSYGVNSTEKGDLSSESTVSRIRTEHFPLTLESARPSHTSQYLCASSVINEQFFGPGTRLTVL.

This clone was seen once. V usage is TRBV28 and J usage is TRBJ2-7, with 9 bases fitting TRBD2. V lost 1 base and J lost 7; bases outside the gene matches: 8. Germline CDR1 reads MDHEN; CDR2 reads SYDVKM. CDR3 length: 15 amino acids. The CDR3 region has the DNA TGTGCCAGCAGTTTATATGCGGGAGGGCCGGGGGAGCAGTACTTC. Translated, it gives CASSLYAGGPGEQYF.

The chain uses TRBV7-2 and TRBJ1-2; D unclear. CDR3 size: 13 residues. The V gene's germline CDR1 is SGHTA and CDR2 FQGNSA. Trimming removed 5 bases from V and 11 bases from J, with 18 bases in between. The CDR3 here is CASSANTGPQYTF. In DNA form, the CDR3 reads TGTGCCAGCAGCGCAAATACCGGGCCACAGTACACCTTC.

The count of this clone is one. V gene TRBV11-3 combines with J gene TRBJ1-1; TRBD1 matches 9 bases. V dropped 0 bases and J dropped 3; count of bases not matched to a gene: 14. Germline V gene data show CDR1 as SGHNT and CDR2 as YENEEA. The CDR3 is made up of 19 amino acids. CDR3 amino acids: CASSLDLDRGDFPDTEAFF. CDR3 coding DNA: TGTGCCAGCAGCTTAGATCTGGACAGGGGAGATTTTCCGGACACTGAAGCTTTCTTT.

CDR3 DNA sequence: TGTGCCAGCACTGACCTATCTACGAGTACCTACAATGAGCAGTTCTTC. Translation: CASTDLSTSTYNEQFF. V gene TRBV2 combines with J gene TRBJ2-1; D unresolved. Germline assignment: CDR1 SNHLY and CDR2 FYNNEI. V was shortened by 7 bases and J by 2 bases, with 18 bases between the two germline ends. The CDR3 covers 16 residues.